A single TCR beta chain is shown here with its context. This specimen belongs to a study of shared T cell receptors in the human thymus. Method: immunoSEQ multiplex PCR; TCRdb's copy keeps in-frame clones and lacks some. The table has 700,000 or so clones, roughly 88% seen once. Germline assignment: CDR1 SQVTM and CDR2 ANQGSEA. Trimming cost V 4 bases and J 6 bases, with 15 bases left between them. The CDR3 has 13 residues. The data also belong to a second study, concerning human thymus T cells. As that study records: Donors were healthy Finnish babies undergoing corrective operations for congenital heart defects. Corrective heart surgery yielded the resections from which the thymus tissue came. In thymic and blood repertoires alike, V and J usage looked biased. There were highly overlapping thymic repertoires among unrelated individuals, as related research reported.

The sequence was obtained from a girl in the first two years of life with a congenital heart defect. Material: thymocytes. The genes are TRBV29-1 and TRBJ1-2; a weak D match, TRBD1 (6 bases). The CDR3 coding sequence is TGCAGCGTTGGTGATCCGGGACATAATGGCTACACCTTC. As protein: CSVGDPGHNGYTF.